Listed below are T cell receptor beta chains from one sample, sequenced in a study of cytomegalovirus exposure and HLA in healthy donors. Clones were read by immunoSEQ multiplex PCR, and TCRdb kept only the in-frame ones, dropping some. The data show some 100,000 clones, with roughly four fifths seen just once and over 12% held by the top ten. Sequenced material: PBMCs. Receptors originate from a male donor in good health and CMV-seropositive. The CDR3 runs from the conserved cysteine through the conserved F or W. D genes are given only for firm matches. For some rows the clone size is stated as once, few or many, or as a class when expanded; others skip it.

length,V,size,J,D,CDR3,DNA
12,TRBV25-1,-,TRBJ1-2,-,CATLGQNYGYTF,TGTGCCACCCTAGGACAGAACTATGGCTACACCTTC
12,TRBV30,-,TRBJ1-5,-,CAWSVANQPQHF,TGTGCCTGGAGTGTGGCCAATCAGCCCCAGCATTTT
14,TRBV6-6,few,TRBJ2-5,-,CASTSDPAGETQYF,TGTGCCAGCACCTCCGACCCGGCAGGAGAGACCCAGTACTTC
15,TRBV7-2,-,TRBJ1-2,TRBD1,CASSSELQGYYGYTF,TGTGCCAGCAGCTCGGAATTACAGGGGTATTATGGCTACACCTTC
13,TRBV7-2,-,TRBJ2-5,-,CASSLDQGGTQYF,TGTGCCAGCAGCTTAGACCAGGGGGGGACCCAGTACTTC
12,TRBV19,-,TRBJ1-2,-,CASTTENYGYTF,TGTGCCAGTACAACAGAGAACTATGGCTACACCTTC
14,TRBV6-5,once,TRBJ1-4,TRBD1,CASSRDRSNEKLFF,TGTGCCAGCAGCAGGGACAGGTCTAATGAAAAACTGTTTTTT
14,TRBV4-3,-,TRBJ1-2,-,CASSQDVQAYGYTF,TGCGCCAGCAGCCAAGATGTACAGGCATATGGCTACACCTTC
15,TRBV2,many,TRBJ1-2,TRBD1,CASMGQGRDNYGYTF,TGTGCCAGCATGGGACAGGGAAGGGATAACTATGGCTACACCTTC
15,TRBV11-3,-,TRBJ2-6,-,CASSFGTPGANVLTF,TGTGCCAGCAGCTTTGGGACTCCTGGGGCCAACGTCCTGACTTTC
17,TRBV7-2,-,TRBJ1-1,-,CASSTLRRVRMDTEAFF,TGTGCCAGCAGCACGCTAAGACGGGTCCGGATGGACACTGAAGCTTTCTTT
14,TRBV10-3,-,TRBJ1-1,TRBD1,CAISRQGTNTEAFF,TGTGCCATCAGTCGACAGGGGACGAACACTGAAGCTTTCTTT
16,TRBV7-8,few,TRBJ1-3,-,CASSLGEFRVGNTIYF,TGTGCCAGCAGCTTAGGCGAGTTTAGAGTTGGAAACACCATATATTTT
16,TRBV6-6,-,TRBJ2-2,TRBD1,CASKKGGQGDTGELFF,TGTGCCAGCAAAAAGGGGGGACAGGGGGACACCGGGGAGCTGTTTTTT
13,TRBV5-6,few,TRBJ2-7,-,CASSFSGTYEQYF,TGTGCCAGCAGCTTTTCAGGGACCTACGAGCAGTACTTC
15,TRBV6-1,-,TRBJ2-3,TRBD2,CASRGLDETTDTQYF,TGTGCCAGCAGAGGACTAGACGAAACCACAGATACGCAGTATTTT
12,TRBV29-1,-,TRBJ2-7,-,CSVEGQSYEQYF,TGCAGCGTTGAGGGCCAGTCCTACGAGCAGTACTTC
15,TRBV5-8,few,TRBJ1-2,TRBD1,CASLSGQTFHYGYTF,TGTGCCAGCTTATCGGGACAGACCTTCCACTATGGCTACACCTTC
12,TRBV6-5,-,TRBJ2-7,-,CASSRGPEEQYF,TGTGCCAGCAGTAGGGGCCCAGAGGAGCAGTACTTC
12,TRBV7-9,-,TRBJ1-1,-,CASTTGNTEAFF,TGTGCCAGCACCACAGGGAACACTGAAGCTTTCTTT
15,TRBV4-1,-,TRBJ1-6,-,CASSQEDRKNSPLHF,TGCGCCAGCAGCCAAGAAGACAGGAAGAATTCACCCCTCCACTTT
15,TRBV18,-,TRBJ2-3,TRBD2,CASSPASGAPDTQYF,TGTGCCAGCTCACCGGCTAGCGGGGCGCCAGATACGCAGTATTTT
17,TRBV12-5,-,TRBJ1-2,TRBD1,CASGLVPQIQGLYGYTF,TGTGCTAGTGGTTTGGTACCACAGATACAGGGGTTATATGGCTACACCTTC
17,TRBV4-1,-,TRBJ1-5,-,CASSQEGAAIPAQPQHF,TGCGCCAGCAGCCAAGAAGGGGCGGCGATCCCGGCTCAGCCCCAGCATTTT
15,TRBV5-1,once,TRBJ2-7,TRBD2,CASSSRGGADYEQYF,TGCGCCAGCAGCTCGCGCGGGGGGGCCGACTACGAGCAGTACTTC
17,TRBV7-9,-,TRBJ2-1,TRBD2,CASSSPLAGGIGYEQFF,TGTGCCAGCAGCTCCCCACTAGCGGGGGGGATTGGCTATGAGCAGTTCTTC
13,TRBV5-1,-,TRBJ1-1,TRBD1,CASSPGQATEAFF,TGCGCCAGCAGCCCGGGACAGGCCACTGAAGCTTTCTTT
13,TRBV5-5,-,TRBJ1-2,-,CASSLGRGYGYTF,TGTGCCAGCAGCTTGGGTAGGGGGTATGGCTACACCTTC
16,TRBV18,few,TRBJ2-5,TRBD1,CASSPRGQGVGETQYF,TGTGCCAGCTCACCACGTGGACAGGGGGTCGGGGAGACCCAGTACTTC
13,TRBV28,-,TRBJ1-2,TRBD1,CASMRDREHGYTF,TGTGCCAGCATGAGGGACAGGGAACATGGCTACACCTTC
17,TRBV30,-,TRBJ1-3,TRBD1,CAWSVGDREWSGNTIYF,TGTGCCTGGAGTGTAGGGGACAGGGAGTGGTCGGGAAACACCATATATTTT